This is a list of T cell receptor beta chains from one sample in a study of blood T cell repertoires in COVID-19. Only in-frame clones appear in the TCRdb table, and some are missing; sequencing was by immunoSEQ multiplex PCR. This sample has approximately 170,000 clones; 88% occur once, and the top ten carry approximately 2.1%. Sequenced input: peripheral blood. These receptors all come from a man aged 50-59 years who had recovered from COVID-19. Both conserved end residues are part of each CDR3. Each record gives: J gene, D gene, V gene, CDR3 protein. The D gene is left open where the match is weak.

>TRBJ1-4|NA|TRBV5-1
CASSLAGTNEKLFF
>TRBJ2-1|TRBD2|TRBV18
CASSPLSSGRVSYNEQFF
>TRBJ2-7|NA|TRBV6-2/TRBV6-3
CASSYPGASYEQYF
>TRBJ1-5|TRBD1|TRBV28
CASRTGDSNQPQHF
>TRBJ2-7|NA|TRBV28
CASRSTGTKYEQYF
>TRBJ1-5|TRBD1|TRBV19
CASSRGQVNQPQHF
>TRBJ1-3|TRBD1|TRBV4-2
CASSPADRGGGNTIYF
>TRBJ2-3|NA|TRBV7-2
CASTLPPADTQYF
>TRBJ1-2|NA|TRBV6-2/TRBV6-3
CASSYLGPRVGYTF
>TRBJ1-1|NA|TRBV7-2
CASSLGGRGGAFF
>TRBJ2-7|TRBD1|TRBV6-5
CASSYSGTGKYEQYF
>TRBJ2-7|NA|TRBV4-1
CASSQPRTALTPYEQYF
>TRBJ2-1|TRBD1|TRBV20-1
CSADRGLKQFF
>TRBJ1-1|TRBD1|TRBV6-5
CASSSSGGEAFF
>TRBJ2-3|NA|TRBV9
CASSVGPGGTDTQYF
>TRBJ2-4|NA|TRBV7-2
CASSFLIAKNIQYF
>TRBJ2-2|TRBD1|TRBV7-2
CASREQGALRTGELFF
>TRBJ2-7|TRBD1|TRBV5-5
CASSLRQGESGEQYF
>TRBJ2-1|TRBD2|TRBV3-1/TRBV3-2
CASSTRLAGGKNEQFF
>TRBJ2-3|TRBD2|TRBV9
CASSVPGGNTDTQYF
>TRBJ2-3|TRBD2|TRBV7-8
CASSLARGAADTQYF
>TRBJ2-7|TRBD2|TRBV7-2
CASSFSSGSYEQYF
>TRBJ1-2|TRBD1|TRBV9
CASSDGTDYGYTF
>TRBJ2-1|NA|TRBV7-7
CASSARGAGWNEQFF
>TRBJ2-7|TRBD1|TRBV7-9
CASSFSEQGANEQYF
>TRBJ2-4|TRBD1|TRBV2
CASQTGQGVTKNIQYF
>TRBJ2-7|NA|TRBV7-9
CASSLEEVSYEQYF
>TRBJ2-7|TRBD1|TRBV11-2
CASSVNRGNNEQYF
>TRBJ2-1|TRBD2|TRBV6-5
CASNYGTSGGNEQFF
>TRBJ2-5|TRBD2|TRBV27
CASSLLAGVETQYF
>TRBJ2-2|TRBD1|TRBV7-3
CASSRAPRTGGTGELFF
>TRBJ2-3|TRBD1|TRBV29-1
CSVGQGRGDTQYF
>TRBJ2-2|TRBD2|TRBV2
CASRGGPRNTGELFF
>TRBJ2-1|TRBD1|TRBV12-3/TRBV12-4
CASSLSTGTATFF
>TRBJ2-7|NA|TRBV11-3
CASSLEKGGAGEQYF
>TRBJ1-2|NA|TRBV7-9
CASSPLGGNYGYTF
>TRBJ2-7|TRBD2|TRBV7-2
CASSSMGGSGYEQYF
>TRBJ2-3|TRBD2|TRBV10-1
CARRLAGGLEGTDTQYF
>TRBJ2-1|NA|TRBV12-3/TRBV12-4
CASSQVPPNEQFF
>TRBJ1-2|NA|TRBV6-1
CASSDTGKFMSRVDYGYTF
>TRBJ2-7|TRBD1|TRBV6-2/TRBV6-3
CASSDRVFDEQYF
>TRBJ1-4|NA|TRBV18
CASSPPGPNEKLFF
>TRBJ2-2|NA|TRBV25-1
CASSEGRAGRGNTGELFF
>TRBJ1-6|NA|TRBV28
CASSPGYNSPLHF
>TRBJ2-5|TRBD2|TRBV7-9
CASSPGTSLIQYF
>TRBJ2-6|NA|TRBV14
CASSQLLAGANVLTF
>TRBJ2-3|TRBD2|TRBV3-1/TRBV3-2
CASSVGLAGNTDTQYF
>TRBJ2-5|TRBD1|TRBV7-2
CASSSSRTGGLGETQYF
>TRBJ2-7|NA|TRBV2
CASSEGRISGRNYEQYF
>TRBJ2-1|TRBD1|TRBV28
CASSPATPSPPGQGLVTNEQFF
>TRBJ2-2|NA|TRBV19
CASSFHTGKTGELFF
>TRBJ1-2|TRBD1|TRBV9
CASSAGTGNGYTF
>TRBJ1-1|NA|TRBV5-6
CASSSRDGGFMNTEAFF
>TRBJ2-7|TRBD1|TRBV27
CASSWQTGGSYEQYF
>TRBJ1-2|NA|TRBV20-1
CSARTVGGYTF